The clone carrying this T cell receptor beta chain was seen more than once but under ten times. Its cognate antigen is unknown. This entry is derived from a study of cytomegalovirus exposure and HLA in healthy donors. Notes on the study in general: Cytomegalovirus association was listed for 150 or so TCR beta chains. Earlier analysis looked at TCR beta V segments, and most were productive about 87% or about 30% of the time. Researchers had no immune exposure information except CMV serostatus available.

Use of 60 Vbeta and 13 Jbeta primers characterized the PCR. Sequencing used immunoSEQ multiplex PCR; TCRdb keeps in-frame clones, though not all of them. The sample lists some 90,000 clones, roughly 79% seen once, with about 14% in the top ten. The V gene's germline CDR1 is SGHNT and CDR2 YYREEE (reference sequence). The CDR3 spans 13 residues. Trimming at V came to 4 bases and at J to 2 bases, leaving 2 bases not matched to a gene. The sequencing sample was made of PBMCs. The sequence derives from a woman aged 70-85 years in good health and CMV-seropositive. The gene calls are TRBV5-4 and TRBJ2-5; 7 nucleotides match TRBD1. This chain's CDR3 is CASSQDRQETQYF. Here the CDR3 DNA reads TGTGCCAGCAGCCAGGACAGGCAAGAGACCCAGTACTTC.